This TCR beta chain was recorded in a study of cytomegalovirus exposure and HLA in healthy donors. PCR was performed using 60 Vbeta and 13 Jbeta primers. Produced via immunoSEQ multiplex PCR; TCRdb's table is partial and in-frame only. The profile shows over 100,000 clones, around 73% of them singletons. Overall study results and limits: The only immune exposure information that was available was CMV serostatus. The authors considered a cluster of highly shared sequence variants likely to be a sequencing artifact. A later analysis linked 15,000 to 20,000 TCR beta sequences to HLA alleles at 0.05 false discovery rate. The listing of roughly 160 TCR beta chains classed them as cytomegalovirus-associated.

Comments on this clone: Its antigen is as yet unknown.

The sequence was collected from a man aged 35 to 55 in good health and CMV-seronegative. Sequenced: PBMCs.

DNA of the CDR3: TGTGCCAGCAGCGAACAGGGGTGGAATGAAAAACTGTTTTTT. Protein: CASSEQGWNEKLFF. The gene calls are TRBV6-1 and TRBJ1-4; TRBD1 matches at 7 bases. After removal of 6 bases from V and 5 bases from J, the junction contained 6 bases not matched to a gene. Germline lookup yields CDR1 MNHNS and CDR2 SASEGT. The CDR3 is made up of 14 amino acids.